Below, 24 T cell receptor beta chains from the same sample are listed, as sequenced in a study of blood T cell repertoires in COVID-19. TCRdb's table, derived via immunoSEQ multiplex PCR, lists solely in-frame clones and lacks some. The sample lists 130,000 or so clones; roughly 90% were seen once. The sequencing sample was made of peripheral blood. These receptors came from a man between 65 and 79 years old with active COVID-19.

The rearrangement links TRBV15 to TRBJ1-1; the D gene is possibly TRBD1 (6 bases). Per germline, CDR1 LNHNV and CDR2 YYDKDF (reference sequence). This CDR3 spans 14 amino acids. V was cut by 4 bases and J by 7 bases, with 16 bases left in between. CDR3 sequence: CATSTRRGAIEAFF. In DNA form, the CDR3 reads TGTGCCACCAGCACCCGACGGGGGGCAATTGAAGCTTTCTTT.

This chain connects TRBV15 to TRBJ2-7, with 8 nucleotides matching TRBD2. CDR1 is LNHNV and CDR2 is YYDKDF in the germline V gene (reference sequence). CDR3 size: 14 residues. Trimming took 1 base from V and 4 from J; bases not matched to a gene: 3. CDR3 DNA: TGTGCCACCAGCAGAGCGGGAGGGCCGTACGAGCAGTACTTC. This gives the protein CATSRAGGPYEQYF.

The chain combines TRBV15 with TRBJ2-1; D is ambiguous. Germline V gives CDR1 LNHNV, CDR2 YYDKDF (reference sequence). This CDR3 comprises 14 residues. Trimming stripped 0 bases from V and 10 bases from J, with 13 bases between. The CDR3 loop is CATSRDKTQEEQFF. DNA for the CDR3: TGTGCCACCAGCAGAGATAAGACACAAGAGGAGCAGTTCTTC.

The V and J genes are TRBV9 and TRBJ1-1; D call uncertain. The CDR3 loop spans 16 amino acids. Germline lookup yields CDR1 SGDLS and CDR2 YYNGEE. Trimming stripped 0 bases from V and 6 bases from J, with 18 bases between. The CDR3 sequence: CASSVAPKSDVSEAFF. Here the CDR3 DNA reads TGTGCCAGCAGCGTAGCGCCGAAAAGCGACGTGTCTGAAGCTTTCTTT.

A note on this clone: At the DNA level, this CDR3 is encoded by other sequences in the same sample as well. The rearrangement links TRBV6-6 to TRBJ2-3; 7 bases are a match to TRBD1. Germline CDR1 is MNHNY and CDR2 is SVGAGI (reference sequence). After removal of 2 bases from V and 2 bases from J, the junction contained 4 bases not matched to a gene. CDR3 length equals 15 residues. This chain's CDR3 is CASSYPTGITDTQYF. CDR3 in DNA: TGTGCCAGCAGTTACCCGACAGGGATCACAGATACGCAGTATTTT.

This rearrangement joins TRBV5-1 to TRBJ2-3; 13 nucleotides match TRBD2. Germline loops: CDR1 SGHRS, CDR2 YFSETQ. V shed 3 bases, J shed 2 bases, and the junction held 6 bases outside the gene matches. CDR3 length equals 17 residues. This CDR3 reads CASSSVGLAGDTDTQYF. CDR3 nucleotides: TGCGCCAGCAGCTCGGTCGGACTAGCGGGGGACACAGATACGCAGTATTTT.

V and J are TRBV24-1 and TRBJ2-7; TRBD1 agrees at 8 bases. Trimming at V came to 7 bases and at J to 5 bases, leaving 9 bases not matched to a gene. There are 14 residues in the CDR3. CDR1 and CDR2 (germline): KGHDR, SFDVKD. CDR3 bases: TGTGCCACCAGCCTCTCGACAGGGGCCCACGAGCAGTACTTC. Residues: CATSLSTGAHEQYF.

The rearrangement uses TRBV24-1 and TRBJ2-1; 12 positions agree with TRBD2. CDR1 and CDR2 from the germline V gene are KGHDR and SFDVKD. The CDR3 has 17 residues. V shed 2 bases and J 4 bases; nucleotides not matched to a gene: 5. As DNA, the CDR3 is TGTGCCACCAGTGATTCGGGACTAGCGGGCCTATACAATGAGCAGTTCTTC. It encodes CATSDSGLAGLYNEQFF.

The table lists this clone with a few counts. This chain uses TRBV7-9 with TRBJ2-3; 12 bases fit TRBD2. Germline CDR1 and CDR2: SEHNR and FQNEAQ (reference sequence). The trim removed 1 base at V and 2 bases at J, leaving 7 bases unmatched. The CDR3 totals 18 residues. The CDR3 reads CASSLDQTSGSDTDTQYF. In DNA, the CDR3 is TGTGCCAGCAGCTTAGACCAGACTAGCGGGAGTGACACAGATACGCAGTATTTT.

This chain links TRBV5-3 with TRBJ1-5, with 7 bases that match TRBD1. TRBV5-3 is annotated as an ORF whose role is uncertain. Losses at the gene ends were 4 bases for V and 4 bases for J; bases not matched to a gene: 5. This CDR3 spans 14 amino acids. The CDR3 DNA sequence: TGTGCCAGAAGCCCGGGACAGTGGAATCAGCCCCAGCATTTT. It translates to CARSPGQWNQPQHF.

The chain combines TRBV2 with TRBJ2-5, with 12 bases that match TRBD2. Trimming cost V 4 bases and J 5 bases; bases outside gene matches: 2. CDR1 is SNHLY, CDR2 FYNNEI, per germline. The length of the CDR3 is 14 residues. The CDR3 reads CASSGLAGEETQYF. The CDR3 DNA is TGTGCCAGCAGTGGACTAGCGGGAGAGGAGACCCAGTACTTC.

The gene calls are TRBV6-5 and TRBJ1-1, with 8 bases fitting TRBD1. V trimming: 5 bases; J trimming: 1 base; junction bases outside the gene matches: 6. CDR3 length: 15 residues. Germline CDR1 MNHEY, CDR2 SVGAGI. CDR3 in amino acids: CASSRPGTGNTEAFF. CDR3 coding DNA: TGTGCCAGCAGTCGTCCCGGGACAGGGAACACTGAAGCTTTCTTT.

This chain links TRBV7-2 with TRBJ2-7, with D maybe TRBD2 (5 bases). The CDR3 sequence is 14 residues long. Germline lookup yields CDR1 SGHTA and CDR2 FQGNSA. The V end lost 5 bases, the J end lost 2 bases, and 13 bases lay between the germline ends. The CDR3 reads CASSPLSGAYEQYF. The CDR3 DNA reads TGTGCCAGCAGCCCCCTCTCCGGGGCCTACGAGCAGTACTTC.

This sequence joins TRBV2 and TRBJ2-2; D is perhaps TRBD2 (5 bases). V was clipped by 8 bases and J by 6 bases, with 19 bases between them. CDR3 length equals 15 residues. CDR1 and CDR2 from the germline V gene are SNHLY and FYNNEI. The CDR3 coding sequence is TGTGCCAGCGCCCATGAGGGAGCGGTACCCGGGGAGCTGTTTTTT. Translated, it gives CASAHEGAVPGELFF.

The CDR3 is CASSSPGLPYEQYF. CDR3 nucleotides: TGTGCCAGCAGCTCGCCGGGACTACCCTACGAGCAGTACTTC. The V call is TRBV7-9, the J call TRBJ2-7, with 7 bases aligning to TRBD2. The CDR3 totals 14 residues. V was clipped by 4 bases and J by 2 bases; unmatched bases: 5. Germline-derived CDR1 and CDR2 are SEHNR and FQNEAQ (reference sequence).

This chain uses TRBV28 with TRBJ2-5, with a tentative D call TRBD1 (6 bases). The CDR3 runs to 15 residues. The germline V and J ends were trimmed by 0 bases and 2 bases, with 10 bases remaining between them. CDR1 is MDHEN, CDR2 SYDVKM, per germline. DNA of the CDR3: TGTGCCAGCAGTTTATGGGGGGCGAGGCAAGAGACCCAGTACTTC. Encoded protein: CASSLWGARQETQYF. The complete variable domain, with remaining parts taken from reference TRBV28 and TRBJ2-5, reads DVKVTQSSRYLVKRTGEKVFLECVQDMDHENMFWYRQDPGLGLRLIYFSYDVKMKEKGDIPEGYSVSREKKERFSLILESASTNQTSMYLCASSLWGARQETQYFGPGTRLLVL.

This chain links TRBV18 with TRBJ2-3; the match to TRBD2 covers 9 bases. V dropped 2 bases and J dropped 2; count of bases not matched to a gene: 5. Germline assignment: CDR1 KGHSH and CDR2 LQKENI. The CDR3 covers 16 residues. CDR3 nucleotide sequence: TGTGCCAGCTCACCAAGGCTAGCGGGGAACACAGATACGCAGTATTTT. Translating it yields CASSPRLAGNTDTQYF. The entire variable domain, with the rest obtained from reference TRBV18 and TRBJ2-3, is as follows: NAGVMQNPRHLVRRRGQEARLRCSPMKGHSHVYWYRQLPEEGLKFMVYLQKENIIDESGMPKERFSAEFPKEGPSILRIQQVVRGDSAAYFCASSPRLAGNTDTQYFGPGTRLTVL.

This chain uses TRBV7-2 with TRBJ2-3; TRBD2 agrees at 8 bases. This CDR3 has 14 amino acids. Trimming took 3 bases from V and 4 from J; bases not matched to a gene: 3. Germline CDR1 and CDR2: SGHTA and FQGNSA. The CDR3 protein is CASSFGAGADTQYF. DNA of the CDR3: TGTGCCAGCAGCTTCGGAGCGGGAGCAGATACGCAGTATTTT.

The rearrangement joins TRBV11-2 to TRBJ2-1; no clear D gene. The CDR3 sequence is 13 residues long. Germline CDR1 reads SGHAT; CDR2 reads FQNNGV. Between the trimmed V and J ends, which lost 1 base and 5 bases, there was a span of 6 bases. The CDR3 DNA follows: TGTGCCAGCAGCTTAGTACGGGACAATGAGCAGTTCTTC. Translated, it gives CASSLVRDNEQFF.

The rearrangement joins TRBV5-4 to TRBJ2-1, with 13 nucleotides matching TRBD2. The CDR3 loop spans 16 amino acids. From germline, CDR1 is SGHNT and CDR2 YYREEE (reference sequence). Losses at the gene ends were 4 bases for V and 5 bases for J; bases not matched to a gene: 6. The CDR3 DNA reads as TGTGCCAGCAGCCCCCCGGGGACTAGCGGGGACAATGAGCAGTTCTTC. Amino acids: CASSPPGTSGDNEQFF. Supplemented by reference TRBV5-4 and TRBJ2-1, the full variable domain reads ETGVTQSPTHLIKTRGQQVTLRCSSQSGHNTVSWYQQALGQGPQFIFQYYREEENGRGNFPPRFSGLQFPNYSSELNVNALELDDSALYLCASSPPGTSGDNEQFFGPGTRLTVL.

The chain combines TRBV4-3 with TRBJ1-2; 9 bases align to TRBD1. This CDR3 is built from 16 residues. Germline V gene lookup returns CDR1 LGHNA and CDR2 YSLEER. The V gene end was trimmed by 0 bases and the J gene end by 3 bases; junction bases not matched to a gene: 5. The CDR3 here is CASSQDPTGGDYGYTF. CDR3 DNA sequence: TGCGCCAGCAGCCAAGATCCGACAGGGGGGGACTATGGCTACACCTTC.

The chain combines TRBV28 with TRBJ2-2; D is unresolved. V was cut by 4 bases and J by 7 bases, with 13 bases left in between. This CDR3 contains 14 residues. Germline V CDR1 and CDR2: MDHEN, SYDVKM. The CDR3 region is CASSSYPVNGELFF. In DNA form, the CDR3 reads TGTGCCAGCAGTTCCTATCCTGTGAACGGGGAGCTGTTTTTT.

This rearrangement joins TRBV7-2 to TRBJ1-5; D ambiguous. The CDR3 is 12 residues long. The germline V gene encodes CDR1 SGHTA and CDR2 FQGNSA. V lost 5 bases and J lost 9, with 11 bases in between. The CDR3: CASSASFGPQHF. Here the CDR3 DNA reads TGTGCCAGCAGCGCCAGTTTTGGGCCCCAGCATTTT.

The V call is TRBV7-6, the J call TRBJ2-5; the match to TRBD2 covers 7 bases. The CDR3 runs 17 residues. Germline CDR1 reads SGHVS; CDR2 reads FNYEAQ. The trim removed 0 bases at V and 13 bases at J, leaving 20 bases unmatched. For the CDR3, the DNA is TGTGCCAGCAGCTTAGCGAGCGGGACGGATAATCTACTAGCGTTGTACTTC. Its protein product is CASSLASGTDNLLALYF.